This T cell receptor (beta chain) was identified in a study of T cells in Graves' hyperthyroidism and ophthalmopathy. In the study overall: Sampling of peripheral blood happened at initial diagnosis, prior to any treatment.

This clonotype was observed a handful of times. The CDR3 consists of 16 residues. Trimming shortened V by 6 bases and J by 2 bases, and 22 bases separated the two germline ends. The germline gives CDR1 DFQATT, CDR2 SNEGSKA (reference sequence). RNA transcripts served as the template for amplifying TCR beta CDR3 regions. Initially, a first-round RT-PCR of the TCR CDR3 employed the HTBI primer set. TCRdb re-analysed the multiplex PCR reads in MiXCR, keeping a single row per CDR3 protein. The sample consists of a few hundred thousand distinct CDR3 sequences, approximately 17% of them appearing once. Enrolled ophthalmopathy patients presented with a Clinical Activity Score of at least 3, a NOSPECS grade of at least 4, and disease duration under 3 months.

The V and J genes are TRBV20-1 and TRBJ2-5, with D perhaps matching TRBD2 (6 bases). This receptor was identified in a woman between 18 and 29 years old with Graves' ophthalmopathy. Input material: blood. The CDR3 reads CSAPPAGGKFQETQYF. The CDR3 bases are TGCAGTGCCCCCCCCGCTGGCGGGAAGTTTCAAGAGACCCAGTACTTC.